This record looks at one TCR beta chain sequence and its context. Both 60 Vbeta primers and 13 Jbeta primers went into the PCR. The data were produced by immunoSEQ multiplex PCR, yet TCRdb's version contains in-frame clones alone and is incomplete. The profile shows roughly 180,000 clones, around 75% of them singletons. This sample was included in a study of cytomegalovirus exposure and HLA in healthy donors. Per germline, CDR1 SGHRS and CDR2 YFSETQ. The CDR3 spans 15 residues. V dropped 2 bases and J dropped 4 bases, with 15 bases sitting between them. This chain connects TRBV5-1 to TRBJ1-1; D is perhaps TRBD1 (6 bases). The sequenced sample consisted of PBMCs. The source is a female donor in good health and CMV-seronegative. The CDR3 region is CASSFGKGGVTEAFF. The CDR3, as DNA: TGCGCCAGCAGCTTCGGCAAGGGGGGGGTCACTGAAGCTTTCTTT. The full variable domain, completed using reference TRBV5-1 and TRBJ1-1, is KAGVTQTPRYLIKTRGQQVTLSCSPISGHRSVSWYQQTPGQGLQFLFEYFSETQRNKGNFPGRFSGRQFSNSRSEMNVSTLELGDSALYLCASSFGKGGVTEAFFGQGTRLTVV.